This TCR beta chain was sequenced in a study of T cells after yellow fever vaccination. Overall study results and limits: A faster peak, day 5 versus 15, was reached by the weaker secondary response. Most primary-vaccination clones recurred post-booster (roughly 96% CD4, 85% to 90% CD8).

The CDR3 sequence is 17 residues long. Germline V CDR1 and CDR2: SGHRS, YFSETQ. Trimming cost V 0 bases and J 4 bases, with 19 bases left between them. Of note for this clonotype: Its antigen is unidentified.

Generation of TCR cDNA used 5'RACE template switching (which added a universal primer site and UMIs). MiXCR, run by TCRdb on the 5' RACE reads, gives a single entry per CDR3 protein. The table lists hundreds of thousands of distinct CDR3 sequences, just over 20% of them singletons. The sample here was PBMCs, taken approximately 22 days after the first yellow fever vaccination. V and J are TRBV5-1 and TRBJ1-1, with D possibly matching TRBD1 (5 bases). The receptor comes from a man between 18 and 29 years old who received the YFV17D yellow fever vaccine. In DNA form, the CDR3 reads TGCGCCAGCAGCTTGGTTTACCTCGGGACGAGTGGCACTGAAGCTTTCTTT. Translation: CASSLVYLGTSGTEAFF.